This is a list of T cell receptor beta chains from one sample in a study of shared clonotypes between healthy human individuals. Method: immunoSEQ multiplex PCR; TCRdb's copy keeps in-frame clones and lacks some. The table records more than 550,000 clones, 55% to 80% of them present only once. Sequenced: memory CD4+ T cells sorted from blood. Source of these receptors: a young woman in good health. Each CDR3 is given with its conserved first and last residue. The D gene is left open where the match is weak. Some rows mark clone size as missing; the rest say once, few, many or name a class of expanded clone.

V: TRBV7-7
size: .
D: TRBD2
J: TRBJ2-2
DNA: TGTGCCAGCAGCCCAACTAGCGTAAACACCGGGGAGCTGTTTTTT
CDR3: CASSPTSVNTGELFF

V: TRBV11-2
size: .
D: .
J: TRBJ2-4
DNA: TGTGCCAGCAGCTTAGTCAGGGTTGGCAAAAACATTCAGTACTTC
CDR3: CASSLVRVGKNIQYF

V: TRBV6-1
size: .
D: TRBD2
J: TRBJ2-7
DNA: TGTGCCAGCAGTGGGGGGGGAGGCATCTACGAGCAGTACTTC
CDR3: CASSGGGGIYEQYF

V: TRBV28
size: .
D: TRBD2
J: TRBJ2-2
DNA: TGTGCCAGCACAAGCGGGAGTAGGGCCGGGGAGCTGTTTTTT
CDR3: CASTSGSRAGELFF

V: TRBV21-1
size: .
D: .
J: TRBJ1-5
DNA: TGTGCCAGCAGCAAAGTTCTGCCCGCGGATTATAGCAATCAGCCCCAGCATTTT
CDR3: CASSKVLPADYSNQPQHF

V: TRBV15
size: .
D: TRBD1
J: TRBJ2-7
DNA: TGTGCCACCAACAGGGGAACAGGGGACCGTAACGAGCAGTACTTC
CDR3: CATNRGTGDRNEQYF

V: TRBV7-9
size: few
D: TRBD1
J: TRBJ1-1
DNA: TGTGCCAGCAACCCGACAGGGAGTGCTTTCTTT
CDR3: CASNPTGSAFF

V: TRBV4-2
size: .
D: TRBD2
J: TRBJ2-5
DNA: TGTGCCAGCAGCCAAGGCCCAGCGGGAGGGCGGGAGACCCAGTACTTC
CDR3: CASSQGPAGGRETQYF

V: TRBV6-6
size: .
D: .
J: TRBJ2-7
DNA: TGTGCCATCAAGGTGGGGCTAGACTACGAGCAGTACTTC
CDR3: CAIKVGLDYEQYF

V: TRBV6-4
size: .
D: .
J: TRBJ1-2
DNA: TGTGCCAGCAGTGACTCGGTGAGGGGCGACTATGGCTACACCTTC
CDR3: CASSDSVRGDYGYTF

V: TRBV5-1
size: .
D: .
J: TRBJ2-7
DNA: TGCGCCAGCAGCCCGACACAGACCTACGAGCAGTACTTC
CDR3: CASSPTQTYEQYF

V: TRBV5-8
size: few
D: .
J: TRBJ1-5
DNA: TGTGCCAGCAGCCCTGCAGGGATCGAGCGTATAAGCAATCAGCCCCAGCATTTT
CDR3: CASSPAGIERISNQPQHF